The sequence of this TCR beta chain was determined in a study of cytomegalovirus exposure and HLA in healthy donors. PCR employed 60 Vbeta and 13 Jbeta primers. This table comes from immunoSEQ multiplex PCR, and its TCRdb copy is limited to in-frame clones, with some not included. The repertoire includes about 130,000 clones, approximately 80% of them detected once, and more than 4% sits in the top ten. Overall study findings and caveats: Prior analysis indicated that the majority of TCR beta V segments exhibited productivity approximately 90% or approximately 30% of the time.

As regards this clone: Its antigen is undetermined.

This clonotype originated in a male donor in good health and CMV-seropositive. The sequenced sample consisted of PBMCs.

CDR3 in DNA: TGTGCCAGTAGTATGGATAGGACTTCGGGGGAGCAGTACTTC. This gives the protein CASSMDRTSGEQYF. This sequence joins TRBV19 and TRBJ2-7, with D possibly being TRBD2 (5 bases). V was clipped by 3 bases and J by 7 bases, with 16 bases between them. Germline V gives CDR1 LNHDA, CDR2 SQIVND (reference sequence). There are 14 residues in the CDR3. Variable domain in full (rest from reference TRBV19 and TRBJ2-7): DGGITQSPKYLFRKEGQNVTLSCEQNLNHDAMYWYRQDPGQGLRLIYYSQIVNDFQKGDIAEGYSVSREKKESFPLTVTSAQKNPTAFYLCASSMDRTSGEQYFGPGTRLTVT.